The present T cell receptor beta chain was sequenced within a study of T-cell memory formation after mild COVID-19. One entry per CDR3 protein results from TCRdb running MiXCR on the 5' RACE reads. The table includes around 310,000 distinct CDR3 sequences, more than 15% detected once. In regard to this clonotype: Antigen unknown.

Study conclusions and caveats: Nothing showed for sure that second-wave clones peaking on day 37 were SARS-CoV-2 specific. Pre-infection memory showed some responding clones, and this suggested that cross-reactive memory joined. A second wave expanding day 15 to 37 was CD4+-biased; contracting clones were balanced.

The receptor was derived from a man aged 18-30 years who had mild COVID-19 (a few samples of this study predate the infection). Cell type and time point are not known. The sequenced sample consisted of PBMCs or a T cell subset sorted from them (not recorded which).

The CDR3 nucleotides are TGCAGTGCTAGATCGGAACCGAACTATGGCTACACCTTC. It encodes CSARSEPNYGYTF. The chain joins TRBV20-1 to TRBJ1-2, with D unresolved. This CDR3 is built from 13 residues. Trimming removed 2 bases from V and 2 bases from J, with 9 bases in between. Germline V gene sequence: CDR1 DFQATT, CDR2 SNEGSKA (reference sequence).